The 16 T cell receptor beta chains presented below share a single source sample, sequenced in a study of blood T cell repertoires in COVID-19. The repertoire was sequenced with immunoSEQ multiplex PCR; TCRdb's copy has only in-frame clones and lacks some. Counted here are approximately 230,000 clones, 70% to 90% occurring once; the ten biggest clones make up roughly 6.3%. The material sequenced was peripheral blood. The receptors were sampled from a woman aged 30 to 39 with COVID-19, enrolled during active disease.

The chain carries TRBV29-1 and TRBJ2-3, with 7 bases that match TRBD2. The CDR3 sequence is 15 residues long. CDR1 SQVTM and CDR2 ANQGSEA come from the germline V gene. J gave up 8 bases and V 4 bases, and 15 bases lay outside the gene matches. The CDR3 DNA reads as TGCAGCGTTGTAAGAGGGCTAGCGGAACTTGGTACGCAGTATTTT. Amino acids: CSVVRGLAELGTQYF.

The chain is built from TRBV4-2 and TRBJ2-7; D is perhaps TRBD2 (7 bases). CDR1 and CDR2 from the germline V gene are LGHNA and YNFKEQ. The CDR3 runs 15 residues. The V and J ends lost 2 bases and 2 bases respectively, with 13 bases between them. CDR3 in amino acids: CASSQSAGAPYEQYF. Here the CDR3 DNA reads TGTGCCAGCAGCCAATCGGCGGGGGCCCCCTACGAGCAGTACTTC.

The genes are TRBV3-1 (or the pseudogene TRBV3-2) and TRBJ1-2; D ambiguous. This CDR3 is built from 11 residues. Germline CDR1 LGHDT, CDR2 YNNKEL (reference sequence). Trimming left V 4 bases short and J 9 bases short, with 9 bases between. The CDR3 reads CASSPGESYTF. In nucleotides, the CDR3 is TGTGCCAGCAGCCCCGGAGAGAGCTACACCTTC.

This clone was detected once. The chain links TRBV28 to TRBJ1-6; no reliable D call. The CDR3 is made up of 12 amino acids. CDR1 and CDR2 (germline): MDHEN, SYDVKM. V gave up 8 bases and J gave up 6 bases, with 8 bases separating them. The CDR3 here is CASGAGNSPLHF. Here the CDR3 DNA reads TGTGCCAGCGGCGCGGGTAATTCACCCCTCCACTTT.

The chain couples TRBV19 to TRBJ2-5, with 8 bases lining up with TRBD2. Per the germline V gene, CDR1 is LNHDA and CDR2 is SQIVND (reference sequence). This CDR3 comprises 14 residues. J lost 2 bases, V lost 5 bases, and 4 bases had no gene match. The CDR3 DNA reads as TGTGCCAGTAGTCGGGCTAGCGGGCAAGAGACCCAGTACTTC. This translates into CASSRASGQETQYF.

The rearrangement uses TRBV11-2 and TRBJ1-3, with D hard to call. Germline values: CDR1 SGHAT, CDR2 FQNNGV. V was shortened by 7 bases and J by 4 bases, with 14 bases between the two germline ends. This CDR3 comprises 14 residues. The CDR3 coding sequence is TGTGCCAGCAAGGGAGGACGATACGGAAACACCATATATTTT. Translated: CASKGGRYGNTIYF. The full variable domain, in which reference TRBV11-2 and TRBJ1-3 provide the parts outside the CDR3, is EAGVAQSPRYKIIEKRQSVAFWCNPISGHATLYWYQQILGQGPKLLIQFQNNGVVDDSQLPKDRFSAERLKGVDSTLKIQPAKLEDSAVYLCASKGGRYGNTIYFGEGSWLTVV.

This clone was seen at least ten times. V is TRBV12-3 or TRBV12-4 and J is TRBJ2-2; D gene ambiguous. V gave up 4 bases and J gave up 6 bases, with 3 bases separating them. There are 11 residues in the CDR3. CDR3 coding DNA: TGTGCCAGCAGTTCCGCCGGGGAGCTGTTTTTT. It yields the protein CASSSAGELFF.

V and J are TRBV27 and TRBJ2-5; 12 bases align to TRBD2. CDR3 length equals 19 residues. V lost 5 bases and J lost 4; bases outside the gene matches: 17. Germline values: CDR1 MNHEY, CDR2 SMNVEV (reference sequence). The CDR3: CASSPSSGGAIVARETQYF. DNA for the CDR3: TGTGCCAGCAGTCCATCTAGCGGGGGGGCCATCGTAGCTAGAGAGACCCAGTACTTC.

This clone was seen only once. The chain recombines TRBV13 with TRBJ2-1, with 7 bases that match TRBD2. J was trimmed by 1 base and V by 5 bases; bases with no gene match: 5. Germline V gives CDR1 PRHDT, CDR2 FYEKMQ (reference sequence). The CDR3 runs to 15 residues. CDR3 protein: CASSIPSGSYNEQFF. The CDR3 DNA reads TGTGCCAGCAGCATCCCTAGCGGATCCTACAATGAGCAGTTCTTC. Variable domain in full (rest from reference TRBV13 and TRBJ2-1): AAGVIQSPRHLIKEKRETATLKCYPIPRHDTVYWYQQGPGQDPQFLISFYEKMQSDKGSIPDRFSAQQFSDYHSELNMSSLELGDSALYFCASSIPSGSYNEQFFGPGTRLTVL.

The J gene is TRBJ1-2, the V gene TRBV7-2, with D possibly being TRBD1 (6 bases). V was clipped by 0 bases and J by 4 bases, with 12 bases between them. Germline assignment: CDR1 SGHTA and CDR2 FQGNSA. The CDR3 is 15 residues long. The CDR3 nucleotides are TGTGCCAGCAGCTTAGCGCGTGGACAGAGCTATGGCTACACCTTC. This gives the protein CASSLARGQSYGYTF.

The J gene is TRBJ2-1, the V gene TRBV5-1; 11 bases agree with TRBD2. Losses at the gene ends were 2 bases for V and 6 bases for J; bases not matched to a gene: 19. CDR1 and CDR2 from the germline V gene are SGHRS and YFSETQ. The CDR3 length is 20 residues. The chain's CDR3 is CASSFLPSLAGVIDPNEQFF. The CDR3 DNA sequence: TGCGCCAGCAGCTTCCTCCCCTCACTAGCGGGAGTGATTGACCCCAATGAGCAGTTCTTC. Using reference TRBV5-1 and TRBJ2-1 for the parts outside the CDR3, the full variable domain is KAGVTQTPRYLIKTRGQQVTLSCSPISGHRSVSWYQQTPGQGLQFLFEYFSETQRNKGNFPGRFSGRQFSNSRSEMNVSTLELGDSALYLCASSFLPSLAGVIDPNEQFFGPGTRLTVL.

The V call is TRBV18, the J call TRBJ1-6; D gene ambiguous. V dropped 4 bases and J dropped 5 bases, with 12 bases sitting between them. The CDR3 runs 15 residues. Germline V lookup: CDR1 KGHSH, CDR2 LQKENI. CDR3 region: CASSLSNIHNSPLHF. CDR3 sequence (DNA): TGTGCCAGCTCACTAAGTAACATCCATAATTCACCCCTCCACTTT.

This clone has only one observation. The rearrangement joins TRBV12-5 to TRBJ2-1; a possible D gene is TRBD2 (6 bases). The V end lost 2 bases, the J end lost 10 bases, and 18 bases lay between the germline ends. CDR3 length equals 15 residues. The germline CDR1 and CDR2 sequences are LGHNT and FRNRAP. The DNA for the CDR3 is TGTGCTAGTGGTTTGTTGATGGAGGGAGTAGGGGAGCAGTTCTTC. Its translation is CASGLLMEGVGEQFF.

The chain links TRBV11-2 to TRBJ1-4; D not resolved. CDR1 and CDR2 (germline): SGHAT, FQNNGV. The CDR3 is 14 amino acids. Trimming removed 4 bases at V and 0 bases at J, with 6 bases between. The CDR3 DNA reads as TGTGCCAGCAGCTCCCGAGCAACTAATGAAAAACTGTTTTTT. The encoded protein is CASSSRATNEKLFF.

The V call is TRBV11-2, the J call TRBJ2-1, with 8 bases aligning to TRBD2. CDR1 and CDR2 (germline): SGHAT, FQNNGV. The V gene end was trimmed by 6 bases and the J gene end by 8 bases; junction bases not matched to a gene: 12. The CDR3 is 15 amino acids. The DNA for the CDR3 is TGTGCCAGCAGGTTTTATGCGGGGGGTTCCCATGAGCAGTTCTTC. As protein: CASRFYAGGSHEQFF.

The chain couples TRBV4-2 to TRBJ2-2; the match to TRBD2 covers 7 bases. The CDR3 runs 16 residues. V gave up 0 bases and J gave up 3 bases; unmatched junction bases: 4. Per germline, CDR1 LGHNA and CDR2 YNFKEQ. The CDR3: CASSQDLGGDTGELFF. The CDR3 DNA sequence: TGTGCCAGCAGCCAAGATTTGGGGGGGGACACCGGGGAGCTGTTTTTT.